This T cell receptor beta chain was identified during a study of cytomegalovirus exposure and HLA in healthy donors. Findings and caveats of the study: An analysis was carried out later, and it reportedly showed fewer N-insertions in an Asian-associated ancestry cluster than the approximately 670-donor mean.

Worth noting for this clone: Its antigen is not known.

Trimming removed 7 bases at V and 7 bases at J, with 20 bases between. Germline V CDR1 and CDR2: MNHNY, SVGAGI (reference sequence). CDR3 length equals 15 residues. It was with 60 Vbeta and 13 Jbeta primers that the PCR ran. The table came from immunoSEQ multiplex PCR; TCRdb's copy has only in-frame clones and leaves some out. In the table there are approximately 210,000 clones, approximately 83% of which are singletons. Material: PBMCs. V and J are TRBV6-6 and TRBJ1-5, with D tentatively TRBD1 (5 bases). The origin of this receptor is a woman between 50 and 59 years old in good health and CMV-seropositive. This CDR3 is CASTISRAGNQPQHF. The CDR3 coding sequence is TGTGCCAGCACCATCTCCCGGGCAGGGAACCAGCCCCAGCATTTT.